The 14 T cell receptor beta chains below were found in one sample sequenced in a study of blood T cell repertoires in COVID-19 (TCRdb year 2020). The receptor library was made with the immunoSEQ multiplex PCR assay. Entries here come from immuneACCESS through TCRdb and include only in-frame sequences with V and J called. Some clones fail to appear in such tables; in the studies checked, an unresolved V gene covers under half of the shortfall, and the cause of the remainder is unknown. Here the sample has fewer than 35,000 clones; around 90% occur a single time. The ten largest make up around 5.8% of the sample. Sequenced: peripheral blood. The source is a human donor in a cohort sampled during active COVID-19.

The rearrangement uses TRBV2 and TRBJ1-2; the D is unclear. This CDR3 spans 16 amino acids. The ends were cut back, 0 bases at V and 0 bases at J, with 11 bases in the middle. In germline, CDR1 is SNHLY, CDR2 FYNNEI. The CDR3 reads CASSEASGRTNYGYTF. DNA of the CDR3: TGTGCCAGCAGTGAAGCGTCTGGCAGGACTAACTATGGCTACACCTTC.

This chain uses TRBV19 with TRBJ1-5; TRBD1 agrees at 8 bases. Germline CDR1 is LNHDA and CDR2 is SQIVND (reference sequence). This CDR3 contains 16 residues. Unmatched junction bases numbered 9, after V lost 6 bases and J lost 2 bases. The CDR3 region is CASRRTGIGGNQPQHF. DNA of the CDR3: TGTGCCAGTAGGCGGACAGGGATCGGGGGCAATCAGCCCCAGCATTTT. Complete variable domain (other parts from reference TRBV19 and TRBJ1-5): DGGITQSPKYLFRKEGQNVTLSCEQNLNHDAMYWYRQDPGQGLRLIYYSQIVNDFQKGDIAEGYSVSREKKESFPLTVTSAQKNPTAFYLCASRRTGIGGNQPQHFGDGTRLSIL.

The chain uses TRBV5-8 and TRBJ2-5; 11 bases align to TRBD1. Losses at the gene ends were 1 base for V and 7 bases for J; bases not matched to a gene: 6. This CDR3 has 15 residues. Germline CDR1 reads SGHTS; CDR2 reads YDEGEE. CDR3 DNA: TGTGCCAGCAGCTTGAGCCCTGGGACAGGGGGGACCCAGTACTTC. Amino acids: CASSLSPGTGGTQYF.

The V gene is TRBV2, the J gene TRBJ2-3, with 11 bases matching TRBD2. Germline trimming cut 2 bases from V and 3 bases from J; bases unmatched to any gene: 10. CDR1 is SNHLY, CDR2 FYNNEI, per germline. This CDR3 region has 18 residues. The DNA of the CDR3 is TGTGCCAGCAGTGAACTCCTGCGTAGCGGGAGGGCGACAGATACGCAGTATTTT. It translates to CASSELLRSGRATDTQYF.

The rearrangement links TRBV6-2 or TRBV6-3 to TRBJ2-1, with D unresolved. There are 15 residues in the CDR3. Trimming took off 2 bases at V and 1 base at J, with 9 bases between the two ends. The V gene's germline CDR1 is MNHEY and CDR2 SVGEGT. The CDR3 coding sequence is TGTGCCAGCAGTTACACTCCGCGATCCTACAATGAGCAGTTCTTC. This gives the protein CASSYTPRSYNEQFF.

This clone was seen only once. The chain combines TRBV3-1 (or the pseudogene TRBV3-2) with TRBJ2-7; a weak D match, TRBD1 (6 bases). Trimming pared 1 base from V and 2 bases from J, leaving 12 bases between. Looked up from germline, CDR1 is LGHDT and CDR2 is YNNKEL (reference sequence). The CDR3 spans 15 residues. The CDR3 DNA reads TGTGCCAGCAGCCAAGTGGGCAGGGGAGCCTACGAGCAGTACTTC. Translating it yields CASSQVGRGAYEQYF.

This clone was counted a few times. The CDR3 sequence is CASSYGANQPQHF. The CDR3 bases are TGTGCCAGCAGTTACGGGGCGAATCAGCCCCAGCATTTT. This chain connects TRBV6-5 to TRBJ1-5, with D maybe TRBD1 (5 bases). The length of the CDR3 is 13 residues. The V end was cut by 2 bases, the J end by 4 bases, with 6 bases between. Per germline, CDR1 MNHEY and CDR2 SVGAGI.

A few counts support this clone. This rearrangement joins TRBV18 to TRBJ2-3, with 10 nucleotides matching TRBD1. Trimming took 1 base from V and 1 from J; bases not matched to a gene: 2. CDR3 size: 16 residues. CDR1 and CDR2 from the germline V gene are KGHSH and LQKENI. CDR3 in amino acids: CASSPLGTGGTDTQYF. The CDR3, as DNA: TGTGCCAGCTCACCACTCGGGACAGGGGGCACAGATACGCAGTATTTT. Based on the CDR3 plus reference TRBV18 and TRBJ2-3, the full variable domain is NAGVMQNPRHLVRRRGQEARLRCSPMKGHSHVYWYRQLPEEGLKFMVYLQKENIIDESGMPKERFSAEFPKEGPSILRIQQVVRGDSAAYFCASSPLGTGGTDTQYFGPGTRLTVL.

The chain recombines TRBV9 with TRBJ2-7, with D possibly being TRBD2 (6 bases). The CDR3 has 15 residues. Trimming cost V 3 bases and J 3 bases, with 16 bases left between them. Germline values: CDR1 SGDLS, CDR2 YYNGEE. The CDR3: CASSETGATNYEQYF. The CDR3 bases are TGTGCCAGCAGCGAAACGGGAGCGACAAACTACGAGCAGTACTTC.

This chain links TRBV6-5 with TRBJ2-3; 10 bases are shared with TRBD2. The CDR3 has 16 residues. V lost 4 bases to trimming and J lost 2 bases; unmatched junction nucleotides: 6. Per germline, CDR1 MNHEY and CDR2 SVGAGI. In DNA form, the CDR3 reads TGTGCCAGCAGTTTATGGACTAGCGGAACCACAGATACGCAGTATTTT. This gives the protein CASSLWTSGTTDTQYF.

The chain recombines TRBV10-3 with TRBJ2-7, with 7 bases identical to TRBD2. The germline V gene has CDR1 ENHRY and CDR2 SYGVKD. The CDR3 loop spans 12 amino acids. Germline trimming cut 6 bases from V and 3 bases from J; bases unmatched to any gene: 2. The chain's CDR3 is CAISREVYEQYF. The CDR3 nucleotides are TGTGCCATCAGCCGGGAGGTCTACGAGCAGTACTTC.

The DNA of the CDR3 is TGTGCCAGCAGTGGGAACCCGGGGAGTTACACTGAAGCTTTCTTT. Translated, it gives CASSGNPGSYTEAFF. The chain is built from TRBV28 and TRBJ1-1; the D is unclear. The CDR3 runs 15 residues. V was pared by 5 bases and J by 3 bases, with 16 bases between. Per germline, CDR1 MDHEN and CDR2 SYDVKM.

This chain links TRBV27 with TRBJ2-3; 8 positions match TRBD1. Per germline, CDR1 MNHEY and CDR2 SMNVEV (reference sequence). J gave up 1 base and V 7 bases, and 7 bases lay outside the gene matches. CDR3 length equals 15 residues. This CDR3 reads CASNPEGQGTDTQYF. CDR3 in DNA: TGTGCCAGCAATCCCGAGGGACAGGGCACAGATACGCAGTATTTT.

The rearrangement uses TRBV6-5 and TRBJ2-5, with 7 bases matching TRBD1. Germline loops: CDR1 MNHEY, CDR2 SVGAGI. The V segment lost 7 bases and the J segment 2 bases; nucleotides outside the gene matches: 10. This CDR3 contains 15 residues. The CDR3 protein is CASTSAPGQQETQYF. The CDR3 DNA sequence: TGTGCCAGCACAAGTGCCCCGGGACAGCAAGAGACCCAGTACTTC.